This T cell receptor (beta chain) was recorded in a study of T cells in Graves' hyperthyroidism and ophthalmopathy (dated by TCRdb to the late 2010s). For the study in its entirety: Peripheral blood was collected at initial diagnosis, before any treatment. Following sampling, methimazole starting at 30 mg daily was given to hyperthyroidism patients, and high-dose intravenous methylprednisolone was given to ophthalmopathy patients. An independent validation cohort of around 20 hyperthyroidism patients and about 15 patients who later progressed to ophthalmopathy tested prospective prediction of ophthalmopathy. In addition, the study compared T-cell repertoires in thyroid tissue and in blood from roughly 6 Graves' hyperthyroidism patients. The paper describes TCR Vbeta CDR3 sequencing of roughly 130 peripheral blood samples, made up of roughly 45 ophthalmopathy patients, some 80 hyperthyroidism patients and about 17 progressor patients. For training and testing, the 110 or so patients in the discovery cohort were randomly divided in a 7:3 ratio. A discovery cohort of around 100 patients, roughly 45 with Graves' ophthalmopathy and 55 to 65 with stable Graves' hyperthyroidism, was used to find distinguishing TCR V-J signatures. What the study reported, not specific to this receptor: In validation, the model predicted progression to ophthalmopathy a median of 6.5 months before onset, with about 71% sensitivity and more than 72% specificity. Sample size was not statistically predetermined, and investigators were not blinded to group allocation. Most expanded thyroid clonotypes (frequency above 0.001) were also detected in blood, suggesting blood repertoires may reflect thyroid immune responses. A 13 V-J signature model separated ophthalmopathy from stable hyperthyroidism, with roughly 88% sensitivity and 81% to 83% specificity in cross-validation and 80%/75% in testing.

Amplification of TCR beta CDR3 regions was carried out from RNA transcripts. A first-round RT-PCR of the TCR CDR3 used the HTBI primer set with the Qiagen OneStep RT-PCR kit. A second multiplex PCR round built the libraries, followed by size selection and purification. Paired-end sequencing of the libraries was performed with 100 bp reads on an Illumina HiSeq2000. The original methods were these. SOAPnuke was used to process the raw data, with reads discarded if the reads contained adapters or uncalled bases, had a mean Phred below 15, or lacked an exact constant-primer or identifier match. COPE v1.2.5 was used to merge high-quality paired reads, and clonotypes were defined as unique nucleotide sequences. MiTCR v1.1 was used to align the clonotypes against IMGT TRBV, TRBD and TRBJ reference segments. Analysis was restricted to V-J combinations with a frequency above 0.0001, which covered roughly 99% of repertoires. A TCS score was defined as the ratio of F50 (clonal expansion) to E x V (chaos), with BLOSUM62-based TCRdist applied between CDR3 peptides within each V-J. Welch's t-statistics and random forest reduced 450 to 600 V-J features to under 15, which were used in a naive Bayes classifier (R e1071). In-frame beta chains were kept once TCRdb had trimmed the public reads at Q25 with fastp and called clones with MiXCR. Rows with one shared CDR3 protein collapse into an entry with the most common genes and DNA. The V and J calls reflect TCRdb's pipeline rather than the authors' work. The sample table shows about 300,000 distinct CDR3 sequences, and less than 30% are seen once. The ten largest clones capture approximately 30% of the sample.

At least ten counts were recorded for this clonotype. Its antigen is not yet known. Qualities for individual bases were not recorded, and no much larger clone is one base off. The hyperthyroidism patients were between 18 and 65 years old and newly diagnosed, with a disease duration of less than 2 months. The study excluded patients with uncontrolled infections, other autoimmune diseases, pregnancy or lactation. Clinical symptoms, serum thyroxine and TRAb, thyroid ultrasound, and orbital computed tomography formed the basis for the diagnoses. For progressor patients, blood was drawn at the first diagnosis of hyperthyroidism, before any ophthalmopathy symptoms had appeared. Ficoll-Paque density gradient centrifugation was used to isolate PBMCs from around 10 ml of fresh peripheral blood. Progressor patients were initially diagnosed with Graves' hyperthyroidism and developed ophthalmopathy during follow-up. Total RNA was extracted using Trizol reagent, and RNA quality was assessed on an Agilent 2100 Bioanalyzer.

Reading from cysteine to phenylalanine, the CDR3 counts 14 amino acids. Only CDR3 DNA is held: 42 bases, read in frame from base 1. The CDR1 and CDR2 encoded by the germline V gene (reference sequence) are LNHDA and SQIVND. V is cut by 0 bases and J by 6 bases, and the space between the germline ends is 11 bases. The rearranged chain carries TRBV19 and TRBJ1-2; the best D guess is TRBD1, with 5 bases matching. Sample: blood. This clonotype originated in a man between 35 and 55 years old with Graves' hyperthyroidism that later progressed to Graves' ophthalmopathy. The sequenced DNA is TGTGCCAGTAGTATAGATCGGGGCCGTGATGGCTACACCTTC. Its protein reads: CASSIDRGRDGYTF. Full variable domain (CDR3 extended with the reference TRBV19 and TRBJ1-2 proteins): DGGITQSPKYLFRKEGQNVTLSCEQNLNHDAMYWYRQDPGQGLRLIYYSQIVNDFQKGDIAEGYSVSREKKESFPLTVTSAQKNPTAFYLCASSIDRGRDGYTFGSGTRLTVV.